This TCR beta chain comes out of a study of T cells in Graves' hyperthyroidism and ophthalmopathy. Study-level results: A model of 13 V-J pairs discriminated ophthalmopathy from stable hyperthyroidism. Most expanded thyroid clonotypes above 0.001 recurred in blood.

This clonotype was seen at least ten times. Its specificity is unknown. RNA transcripts served as the template for amplifying TCR beta CDR3 regions. TCR CDR3 underwent first-round RT-PCR with the HTBI primer set. One entry per CDR3 protein results from TCRdb running MiXCR on the multiplex PCR reads. Counted here are roughly 350,000 distinct CDR3 sequences, about 14% occurring once; the ten biggest clones make up about 19%. V was clipped by 5 bases and J by 3 bases, with 20 bases between them. The CDR3 totals 16 residues. Germline V gene data show CDR1 as MGHDK and CDR2 as SYGVNS. The V call is TRBV25-1, the J call TRBJ2-7, with a weak D call TRBD1 (8 bases). The TCR sequence derives from a woman between 25 and 40 years old with Graves' ophthalmopathy. The sequencing input was blood. The CDR3 coding sequence is TGTGCCAGCAGTACCTCACAGGGGGGGTTTGGCTACGAGCAGTACTTC. Translated: CASSTSQGGFGYEQYF.